The present T cell receptor (beta chain) was sequenced within a study of Tregs in tolerant kidney transplant recipients. Related graft donors supplied nonmyeloablative bone marrow transplants, and mixed chimerism was transient. In germline, CDR1 is SGHAT, CDR2 FQNNGV. This CDR3 is 16 amino acids long. The V end lost 5 bases, the J end lost 1 base, and 15 bases lay between the germline ends. Assay used: immunoSEQ multiplex PCR; TCRdb lists only in-frame clones, some missing. The data hold about 64,000 clones, with about 89% observed a single time. This rearrangement joins TRBV11-2 to TRBJ2-1; no definite D call. This material consisted of CD4+ T cells from blood (PBMCs), taken 6 months after the transplant. This receptor was taken from a human patient who received a combined kidney and bone marrow transplant. The T cells may come from the graft donor. CDR3 in DNA: TGTGCCAGCAGCCCCGTCGGTGCGCTGTCCTACAATGAGCAGTTCTTC. Encoded protein: CASSPVGALSYNEQFF. Using reference TRBV11-2 and TRBJ2-1 for the parts outside the CDR3, the full variable domain is EAGVAQSPRYKIIEKRQSVAFWCNPISGHATLYWYQQILGQGPKLLIQFQNNGVVDDSQLPKDRFSAERLKGVDSTLKIQPAKLEDSAVYLCASSPVGALSYNEQFFGPGTRLTVL.